This T cell receptor beta chain was obtained from a study of beta chain features in type 1 diabetes. Notes on the study in general: Moderately but significantly shorter TCRB CDR3s were found in Type 1 diabetes patients in all four CD4+ subsets.

This clone was seen a handful of times. No antigen is known for it. Germline V gives CDR1 GTSNPN, CDR2 SVGIG (reference sequence). This CDR3 spans 13 amino acids. V was shortened by 4 bases and J by 7 bases, with 16 bases between the two germline ends. The investigators reverse transcribed all of the isolated RNA, so they sequenced expressed TCRB transcripts. Sequencing was performed with immunoSEQ multiplex PCR; in TCRdb, only in-frame clones are kept and a portion is missing. Of 680,000 or so clones in the sample, around 15% were seen once. This sequence joins TRBV30 and TRBJ1-1; TRBD1 might be the D (6 bases). The sequenced material came from naive CD4+ T cells from blood. The origin of this receptor is a man between 18 and 35 years old with type 1 diabetes. CDR3 residues: CAWTLGGLGEAFF. The CDR3 DNA reads as TGTGCCTGGACCCTCGGGGGGCTCGGTGAAGCTTTCTTT.